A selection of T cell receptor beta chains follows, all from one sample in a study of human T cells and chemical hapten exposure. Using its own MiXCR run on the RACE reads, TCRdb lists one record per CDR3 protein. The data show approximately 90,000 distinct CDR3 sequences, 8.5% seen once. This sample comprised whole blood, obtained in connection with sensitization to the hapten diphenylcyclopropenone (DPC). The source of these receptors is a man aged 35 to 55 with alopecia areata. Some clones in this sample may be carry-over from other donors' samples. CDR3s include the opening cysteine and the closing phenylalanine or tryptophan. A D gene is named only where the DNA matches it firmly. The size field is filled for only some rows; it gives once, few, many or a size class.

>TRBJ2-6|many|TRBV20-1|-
TGCAGTGCTAGAGCCGGGGCCAACGTCCTGACTTTC
CSARAGANVLTF
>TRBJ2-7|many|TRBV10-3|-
TGTGCCATCAGTGTTTTCCGGGCCCCTCCTGCCTACGAGCAGTACTTC
CAISVFRAPPAYEQYF
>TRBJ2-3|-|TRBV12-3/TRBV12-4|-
TGTGCCAGCAGTTCCTCTTGGGGGGGGGGGCAGGTCACAGATACGCAGTATTTT
CASSSSWGGGQVTDTQYF
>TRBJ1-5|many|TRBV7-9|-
TGTGCCAGCAGCTTAGATTTCGGGGTAGGAGGGGGCAATCAGCCCCAGCATTTT
CASSLDFGVGGGNQPQHF
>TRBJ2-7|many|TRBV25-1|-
TGTGCCAGCAGTGAATTGGGCGCGGACGAGCAGTACTTC
CASSELGADEQYF
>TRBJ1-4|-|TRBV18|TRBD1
TGTGCCAGCTCACCACAAGGGGGCTCTAATGAAAAACTGTTTTTT
CASSPQGGSNEKLFF
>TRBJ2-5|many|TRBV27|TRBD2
TGTGCCAGCAGTTTCCGTCTAGCGGGGGGACAAGAGACCCAGTACTTC
CASSFRLAGGQETQYF
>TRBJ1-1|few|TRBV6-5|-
TGTGCCAGCAGGCTTACAGGGTCGAGTCGGGACACTGAAGCTTTCTTT
CASRLTGSSRDTEAFF
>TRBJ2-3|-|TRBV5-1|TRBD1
TGCGCCAGCAGCTCAAGACCGGGACAGGGATCAACCGATACGCAGTATTTT
CASSSRPGQGSTDTQYF
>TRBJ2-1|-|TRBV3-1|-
TGTGCCAGCAGCCAAGTCCCCAGACTAAACAGGGTAGGGGACACTGACAATGAGCAGTTCTTC
CASSQVPRLNRVGDTDNEQFF
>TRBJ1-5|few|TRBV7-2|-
TGTGCCAGCAGCAGTATAGCTCAGCCCCAGCATTTT
CASSSIAQPQHF
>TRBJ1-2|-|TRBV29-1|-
TGCAGCGTAGTCGATCAGGGGAACGACGACTATGGCTACACCTTC
CSVVDQGNDDYGYTF
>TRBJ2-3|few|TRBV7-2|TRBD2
TGTGCCAGCAGCTCCCTAGCGGAGTTCACAGATACGCAGTATTTT
CASSSLAEFTDTQYF
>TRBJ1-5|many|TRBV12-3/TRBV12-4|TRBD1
TGTGCCAGCAGTCCGACAGGGGAGCAGCCCCAGCATTTT
CASSPTGEQPQHF
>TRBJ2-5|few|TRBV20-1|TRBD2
TGCAGTGCTTTCCCTGGACTAGCGGAAGAGACCCAGTACTTC
CSAFPGLAEETQYF
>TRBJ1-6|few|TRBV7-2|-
TGTGCCAGCGGGACCGGGTCTAATAATTCACCCCTCCACTTT
CASGTGSNNSPLHF
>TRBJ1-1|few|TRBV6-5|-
TGTGCCAGCGTGACCGACGACACTGAAGCTTTCTTT
CASVTDDTEAFF
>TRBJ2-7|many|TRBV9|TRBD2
TGTGCCAGCAGCGCAGAGGAACTAGCGGGGGCTCCCTACGAGCAGTACTTC
CASSAEELAGAPYEQYF
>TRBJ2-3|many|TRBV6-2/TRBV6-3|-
TGTGCCAGCATTTTACAGCCCCACACAGATACGCAGTATTTT
CASILQPHTDTQYF
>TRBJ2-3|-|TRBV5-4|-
TGTGCCAGCAGCACCTGGACAGTAGATACGCAGTATTTT
CASSTWTVDTQYF
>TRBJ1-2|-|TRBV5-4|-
TGTGCCAGCAGCTTGGTTGGCAGGGACGCCTATGGCTACACCTTC
CASSLVGRDAYGYTF
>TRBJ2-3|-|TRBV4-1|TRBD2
TGCGCCAGCAGCCTCGCCTCCACTAGCGGGTACACAGATACGCAGTATTTT
CASSLASTSGYTDTQYF
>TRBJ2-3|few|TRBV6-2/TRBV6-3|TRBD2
TGTGCCAGCAGTCGACCGGGACTAGCGGTAGATACGCAGTATTTT
CASSRPGLAVDTQYF
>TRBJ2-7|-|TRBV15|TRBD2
TGTGCCACCAGCAGTGGACTAGCGGCGTACTCCTACGAGCAGTACTTC
CATSSGLAAYSYEQYF
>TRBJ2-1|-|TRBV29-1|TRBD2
TGCAGCGTTGAAGTCCCGGGGACTATCTACAATGAGCAGTTCTTC
CSVEVPGTIYNEQFF
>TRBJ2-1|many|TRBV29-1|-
TGCAGCGTTTACCAGGGGTATGAGCAGTTCTTC
CSVYQGYEQFF
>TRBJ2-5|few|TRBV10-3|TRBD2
TGTGCCATCAGTTCCGGGACTAGTTCCGAGACCCAGTACTTC
CAISSGTSSETQYF
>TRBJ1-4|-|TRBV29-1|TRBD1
TGCAGCGTTGGAGGGGGCGCAACTAATGAAAAACTGTTTTTT
CSVGGGATNEKLFF
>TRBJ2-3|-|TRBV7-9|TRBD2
TGTGCCAGCAGCTCACTCCCCCGGACTAGTACAGATACGCAGTATTTT
CASSSLPRTSTDTQYF
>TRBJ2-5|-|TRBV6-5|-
TGTGCCAGCATGAGTAGCGGCCAAGAGACCCAGTACTTC
CASMSSGQETQYF
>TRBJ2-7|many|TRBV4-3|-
TGCGCCAGCAGCCAAGATTGGGCCAGTTCCTACGAGCAGTACTTC
CASSQDWASSYEQYF
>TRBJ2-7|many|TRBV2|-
TGTGCCAGCGGGACACCTATCCCCCCCGAGCAGTACTTC
CASGTPIPPEQYF
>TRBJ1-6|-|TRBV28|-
TGTGCCAGCAGTTTAACCGCGACAGCTATTAATTCACCCCTCCACTTT
CASSLTATAINSPLHF
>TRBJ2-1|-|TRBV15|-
TGTGCCACCAGCAGACGGGACCTAGAGCAGTTCTTC
CATSRRDLEQFF
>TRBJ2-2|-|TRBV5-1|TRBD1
TGCGCCAGCAGCCCCGGGACAGGGGGCACCGGGGAGCTGTTTTTT
CASSPGTGGTGELFF
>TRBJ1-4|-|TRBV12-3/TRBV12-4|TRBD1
TGTGCCAGCAGCTCTGGACAGGCTGCAACTAATGAAAAACTGTTTTTT
CASSSGQAATNEKLFF
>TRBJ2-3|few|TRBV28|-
TGTGCCAGCAGTGTACCGGGACCCGGAAGCACAGATACGCAGTATTTT
CASSVPGPGSTDTQYF
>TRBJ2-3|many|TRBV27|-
TGTGCCAGCAGCCCATCGCGGGTCACAGATACGCAGTATTTT
CASSPSRVTDTQYF
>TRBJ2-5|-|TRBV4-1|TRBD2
TGCGCCAGCAGCCAAGGTTCGGCAGGGCGGGAGGAGACCCAGTACTTC
CASSQGSAGREETQYF
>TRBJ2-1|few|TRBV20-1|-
TGCAGTGCTAATGAGCAGTTCTTC
CSANEQFF
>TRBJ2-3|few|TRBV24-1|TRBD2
TGTGCCACCAGTGATTTGACTAGCGGGAGGTCAGATACGCAGTATTTT
CATSDLTSGRSDTQYF
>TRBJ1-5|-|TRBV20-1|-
TGCAGTGCATCCGGCAGGGTTGGCAATCAGCCCCAGCATTTT
CSASGRVGNQPQHF
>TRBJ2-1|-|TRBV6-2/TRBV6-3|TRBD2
TGTGCCAGCAGTCAGACTAGCGGGAGGGGCAATGAGCAGTTCTTC
CASSQTSGRGNEQFF
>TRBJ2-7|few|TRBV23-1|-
TGCGCCAGCAGTCAATCTCGGGACGGAACGTTTTACGAGCAGTACTTC
CASSQSRDGTFYEQYF
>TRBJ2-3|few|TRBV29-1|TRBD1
TGCAGCGTTGAATCATCGAGGGACAGTCCCTTCACAGATACGCAGTATTTT
CSVESSRDSPFTDTQYF
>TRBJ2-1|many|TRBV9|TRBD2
TGTGCCAGCAGCGTTCAAACTAGCGGACTCAATGAGCAGTTCTTC
CASSVQTSGLNEQFF
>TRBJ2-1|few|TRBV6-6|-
TGTGCCAGCAGTCCCGGGACTGAGTCCTACAATGAGCAGTTCTTC
CASSPGTESYNEQFF
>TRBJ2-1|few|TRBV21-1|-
TGTGCCAGCAGCCCAGGACTAGCGGGAGAAATCTACAATGAGCAGTTCTTC
CASSPGLAGEIYNEQFF
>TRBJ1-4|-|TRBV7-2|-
TGTGCCAGCAGCTTGGCCGGTAATGAAAAACTGTTTTTT
CASSLAGNEKLFF